The entry below gives a single T cell receptor beta chain sequence along with its context. This entry belongs to a study of blood T cell repertoires in COVID-19. For the study at large: Acute and convalescent COVID-19 samples came from the United States, Italy and Spain. PBMCs, B-cell-depleted T cells, or T cells were the source of the cDNA or gDNA that made up the material.

Germline-derived CDR1 and CDR2 are SGHKS and YYEKEE (reference sequence). Unmatched junction bases numbered 10, after V lost 0 bases and J lost 4 bases. There are 18 residues in the CDR3. Study processing details: For nucleated cells, counts were estimated from reference gene primer amplification. TCRdb's copy holds only in-frame clones and misses some; the assay was immunoSEQ multiplex PCR. The V and J calls and the clone size are those of that table, but D and trimming were determined from the DNA. This table has about 29,000 clones, more than 80% appearing once. Material for sequencing was peripheral blood. This chain connects TRBV5-5 to TRBJ1-1; 12 bases agree with TRBD1. This receptor was obtained from a human donor in a cohort sampled during active COVID-19. In DNA, the CDR3 is TGTGCCAGCAGCTTGGCCGGGACAGGGGGCTTTCTTAGCACTGAAGCTTTCTTT. Protein: CASSLAGTGGFLSTEAFF.